A selection of T cell receptor beta chains follows, all from one sample in a study of memory CD8 T cells in hepatitis C reinfection. Some clones are missing from TCRdb's copy, which holds only in-frame ones; the method was immunoSEQ multiplex PCR. The sample includes 46,000 or so clones, 89% of them seen just once. Input material: naive CD8+ T cells sorted from blood. These receptors originate from a man between 18 and 35 years old with hepatitis C virus infection. CDR3s include the opening cysteine and the closing phenylalanine or tryptophan. D genes are given only for firm matches. Only part of the rows carry a size: once, few, many, or a class if the clone is expanded.

V gene	CDR3 length	D gene	J gene	clone size	CDR3 DNA	CDR3 protein
TRBV4-1	15	-	TRBJ2-2	-	TGCGCCAGCAGCCAAGGAGGGCTGTTCACCGGGGAGCTGTTTTTT	CASSQGGLFTGELFF
TRBV27	14	-	TRBJ1-6	-	TGTGCCAGCAGTTTATGGCAGATTAATTCACCCCTCCACTTT	CASSLWQINSPLHF
TRBV5-5	14	-	TRBJ1-2	-	TGTGCCAGCAGCTTGGACGGGATGTACTATGGCTACACCTTC	CASSLDGMYYGYTF
TRBV27	13	-	TRBJ2-7	-	TGTGCCAGCAATCGGTCAGGGCGGCCCGAGCAGTACTTC	CASNRSGRPEQYF
TRBV28	18	-	TRBJ2-7	-	TGTGCCAGCAGTTTGGGATTATCTGTTTGGACAGAAACCTACGAGCAGTACTTC	CASSLGLSVWTETYEQYF
TRBV7-9	14	-	TRBJ2-5	once	TGTGCCAGCAGCCCTAAAGTTCTCCAAGAGACCCAGTACTTC	CASSPKVLQETQYF
TRBV7-9	16	-	TRBJ2-7	-	TGTGCCAGCAGCCGAACTGACAGACTTGCCTCCTACGAGCAGTACTTC	CASSRTDRLASYEQYF
TRBV5-5	16	-	TRBJ2-3	-	TGTGCCAGCAGCTTGGTGGAAGTGGGCTACACAGATACGCAGTATTTT	CASSLVEVGYTDTQYF
TRBV6-1	14	TRBD1	TRBJ1-2	once	TGTGCCAGCAGTACAGGGGAAGTCAACTATGGCTACACCTTC	CASSTGEVNYGYTF
TRBV27	13	-	TRBJ1-1	-	TGTGCCAGCAGTTTAGCAGGGGTCACTGAAGCTTTCTTT	CASSLAGVTEAFF
TRBV6-6	15	TRBD1	TRBJ2-7	-	TGTGCCAGCAGCCTAATCGCTACAGGGGGTTACGAGCAGTACTTC	CASSLIATGGYEQYF
TRBV27	14	TRBD2	TRBJ2-3	-	TGTGCCAGCAGCCCAGGGACTAGGGGAAATACGCAGTATTTT	CASSPGTRGNTQYF
TRBV13	14	TRBD1	TRBJ2-5	-	TGTGCCAGCAGCCTCGGACAGGGGAAGAAGACCCAGTACTTC	CASSLGQGKKTQYF
TRBV7-9	16	-	TRBJ2-4	-	TGTGCCAGCAGCCTCTCCCTACAGGGTTCCAAAAACATTCAGTACTTC	CASSLSLQGSKNIQYF
TRBV6-5	13	-	TRBJ1-5	-	TGTGCCAGCAGCCCTTTTGCGGGTCAGCCCCAGCATTTT	CASSPFAGQPQHF
TRBV28	14	TRBD1	TRBJ2-7	-	TGTGCCAGCAGTCCCGGGACAGGGGGCTGGGAGCAGTACTTC	CASSPGTGGWEQYF
TRBV7-9	13	TRBD1	TRBJ2-7	-	TGTGCCAGCCGGGACAGGGGGGATGACGAGCAGTACTTC	CASRDRGDDEQYF
TRBV7-6	21	TRBD2	TRBJ2-3	-	TGTGCCAGCAGCTTAGGGTCCCCCCTAGCGGGGGGGACTACTAGCACAGATACGCAGTATTTT	CASSLGSPLAGGTTSTDTQYF
TRBV7-2	14	TRBD1	TRBJ2-5	-	TGTGCCAGCAGCTATGGTGGGACAGGGGAGACCCAGTACTTC	CASSYGGTGETQYF
TRBV13	15	TRBD1	TRBJ2-1	-	TGTGCCAGCAGCCACCGGGACAGGGGGCCAAATGAGCAGTTCTTC	CASSHRDRGPNEQFF
TRBV27	14	TRBD1	TRBJ2-1	-	TGTGCCAGCAGTGGGACAGGGAACTACAATGAGCAGTTCTTC	CASSGTGNYNEQFF
TRBV11-2	14	TRBD1	TRBJ1-1	-	TGTGCTGGACAGGGATCGGGGATGAACACTGAAGCTTTCTTT	CAGQGSGMNTEAFF
TRBV5-1	15	-	TRBJ1-1	few	TGCGCCAGCAGCTTAACGACAGTAATGAACACTGAAGCTTTCTTT	CASSLTTVMNTEAFF
TRBV4-2	18	TRBD1	TRBJ2-7	-	TGTGCCAGCAGCCAAGATTTTCCCATGACAGGGGGCAAAAACGAGCAGTACTTC	CASSQDFPMTGGKNEQYF
TRBV6-1	15	-	TRBJ2-2	-	TGTGCCAGCAGTGAAGGTGGAGGGGCGGGCGGGGAGCTGTTTTTT	CASSEGGGAGGELFF
TRBV7-8	13	-	TRBJ2-7	-	TGTGCCAGCAGCTTAGAGGGGTTTTACGAGCAGTACTTC	CASSLEGFYEQYF
TRBV2	13	-	TRBJ1-1	-	TGTGCCAGCAGTGACAGGGTGAACACTGAAGCTTTCTTT	CASSDRVNTEAFF
TRBV5-4	13	-	TRBJ2-3	-	TGTGCCAGCAGCTTCCGTGGCACAGATACGCAGTATTTT	CASSFRGTDTQYF
TRBV9	16	TRBD1	TRBJ1-6	-	TGTGCCAGCAGCCCTCACCGCACAGGGGTTGGTTCACCCCTCCACTTT	CASSPHRTGVGSPLHF
TRBV11-2	18	TRBD2	TRBJ2-7	-	TGTGCCAGCAGCTTAGATGCCCTTACTAGCGGGAGGGCGTACGAGCAGTACTTC	CASSLDALTSGRAYEQYF
TRBV7-9	16	TRBD2	TRBJ2-1	-	TGTGCCAGCAGCTTAACTGGTGGCGGGGGGGCAGGTGAGCAGTTCTTC	CASSLTGGGGAGEQFF
TRBV2	16	-	TRBJ2-5	-	TGTGCCAGCAGTGAGTCCAGGGGCTCCGTCCAAGAGACCCAGTACTTC	CASSESRGSVQETQYF
TRBV7-9	17	TRBD2	TRBJ2-1	-	TGTGCCAGCAGCTCGGGACTAGCGGGAGGGCCGGGGAATGAGCAGTTCTTC	CASSSGLAGGPGNEQFF
TRBV19	14	TRBD1	TRBJ1-1	-	TGTGCCAGTAGGCTTACAGGGGGCGTTGGTGAAGCTTTCTTT	CASRLTGGVGEAFF
TRBV4-1	15	-	TRBJ2-5	-	TGCGCCAGCTCCTCTAGAGGGAGTGTAGGGGAGACCCAGTACTTC	CASSSRGSVGETQYF
TRBV13	12	TRBD1	TRBJ2-1	-	TGTGCCAGCAGCGGGACAGGGCCTGAGCAGTTCTTC	CASSGTGPEQFF
TRBV9	15	-	TRBJ2-3	-	TGTGCCAGCAGCGCCCCAGGAATACACACAGATACGCAGTATTTT	CASSAPGIHTDTQYF
TRBV27	14	-	TRBJ1-1	-	TGTGCCAGCAGTTGGGCTCAGGGGAACACTGAAGCTTTCTTT	CASSWAQGNTEAFF
TRBV7-9	14	TRBD1	TRBJ1-1	-	TGTGCCAGCAGCTCGGACAGGGGGATTAGGATGGCTTTCTTT	CASSSDRGIRMAFF
TRBV2	16	TRBD2	TRBJ2-1	-	TGTGCCAGCAGTCTTGGACTAGCGGAGTGGGGCGATGAGCAGTTCTTC	CASSLGLAEWGDEQFF
TRBV10-2	16	TRBD2	TRBJ2-3	-	TGCGCCAGCAGTACCGGACTAGCGGGGGGGCGGGATACGCAGTATTTT	CASSTGLAGGRDTQYF
TRBV4-1	16	TRBD2	TRBJ2-7	-	TGCGCCAGCAGCCAAGAGGTAGGCGGGAGCTCCTACGAGCAGTACTTC	CASSQEVGGSSYEQYF
TRBV6-5	14	-	TRBJ2-7	-	TGTGCCAGCAGCCCCGGGACTTTCGGCTACGAGCAGTACTTC	CASSPGTFGYEQYF
TRBV4-1	13	-	TRBJ2-1	-	TGTGCCAGCAGCCAGGCCACAGGAAATGAGCAGTTCTTC	CASSQATGNEQFF
TRBV12-5	14	TRBD2	TRBJ2-1	-	TGTGCTAGTGGTTTGGGACTAGCGGGGTCTGGACAGTTCTTC	CASGLGLAGSGQFF
TRBV7-2	14	-	TRBJ2-2	-	TGTGCCAGCAGCTTAGCCGGGGGCACCGGGGAGCTGTTTTTT	CASSLAGGTGELFF
TRBV19	14	-	TRBJ1-1	once	TGTGCCAGTAGTATCCAGGGGCCTAACACTGAAGCTTTCTTT	CASSIQGPNTEAFF
TRBV6-6	12	-	TRBJ2-3	-	TGTGCCAGCAGTCCCGAGGGAGATACGCAGTATTTT	CASSPEGDTQYF